The rows below give T cell receptor beta chains drawn from one sample of a study of cytomegalovirus exposure and HLA in healthy donors. Data came from immunoSEQ multiplex PCR; TCRdb stores just in-frame clones and leaves some out. The sample carries about 190,000 clones, 82% recorded once. The sample consisted of PBMCs. The receptors derive from a woman aged 18 to 35 in good health and CMV-seronegative. CDR3s include the opening cysteine and the closing phenylalanine or tryptophan. The order of the fields is V gene, CDR3 length, clone size, J gene, D gene, CDR3 DNA, CDR3 protein. D genes are given only for firm matches. Expanded clones get a size class; other rows say once, few or many, or leave the size out.

TRBV5-6	15	few	TRBJ1-4	TRBD1	TGTGCCAGCAGCCAACTAGAGACAGGGGACGAAAAACTGTTTTTT	CASSQLETGDEKLFF
TRBV9	15	.	TRBJ2-7	.	TGTGCCAGCAGCGTAGACGCAGGCCACGGGGACGAGCAGTACTTC	CASSVDAGHGDEQYF
TRBV2	13	.	TRBJ1-1	.	TGTGCCAGCACCCAGCAGGGCTCCACTGAAGCTTTCTTT	CASTQQGSTEAFF
TRBV18	15	.	TRBJ1-1	TRBD1	TGTGCCAGCTCAGCAGTACAGGGGGCAGACACTGAAGCTTTCTTT	CASSAVQGADTEAFF
TRBV27	15	.	TRBJ2-2	.	TGTGCCAGCAGTTTATCAGACTACGGCACCGGGGAGCTGTTTTTT	CASSLSDYGTGELFF
TRBV28	17	once	TRBJ2-5	.	TGTGCCAGCAGTTATCCAGGGGCAGGGCCAGGGGGGGAGACCCAGTACTTC	CASSYPGAGPGGETQYF
TRBV5-6	15	.	TRBJ2-3	TRBD2	TGTGCCAGCAGCCCCCTGGCGGGGGGCACAGATACGCAGTATTTT	CASSPLAGGTDTQYF
TRBV6-6	14	.	TRBJ1-5	.	TGTGCCAGCAGTTACGGACAGAACAATCAGCCCCAGCATTTT	CASSYGQNNQPQHF
TRBV6-5	15	.	TRBJ2-1	TRBD1	TGTGCCAGCAGCCGCCTGGGACAGGAAAACAATGAGCAGTTCTTC	CASSRLGQENNEQFF
TRBV5-1	14	few	TRBJ1-4	TRBD1	TGCGCCAGCAGCTTGGAAGGGGGCATAGAAAAACTGTTTTTT	CASSLEGGIEKLFF
TRBV10-2	12	.	TRBJ2-1	.	TGCGCCAGCACGGACTACTACAATGAGCAGTTCTTC	CASTDYYNEQFF
TRBV7-8	16	few	TRBJ2-1	TRBD2	TGTGCCAGCAGCTTAGTAGCGGGGGGGCCTCTCAATGAGCAGTTCTTC	CASSLVAGGPLNEQFF
TRBV5-1	12	once	TRBJ2-1	TRBD2	TGCGCCAGCAGCTTGGGGACTAGTGAGCAGTTCTTC	CASSLGTSEQFF
TRBV14	14	.	TRBJ1-2	.	TGTGCCAGCAGCCAAGACAGGCGGGCCGGTGGCTACACCTTC	CASSQDRRAGGYTF
TRBV29-1	14	.	TRBJ1-5	TRBD1	TGCAGCGCCGCCGGGACAGATCTCAATCAGCCCCAGCATTTT	CSAAGTDLNQPQHF
TRBV29-1	16	.	TRBJ1-2	.	TGCAGCGTTGAAAGAGGGTCCGGGACAATAAACTATGGCTACACCTTC	CSVERGSGTINYGYTF
TRBV18	14	.	TRBJ2-7	TRBD1	TGTGCCAGCTCCCTTGGGACAGGGAGAGGCGAGCAGTACTTC	CASSLGTGRGEQYF
TRBV6-5	15	.	TRBJ2-2	TRBD1	TGTGCCAGCAGTCCCGGGACAGGGGTGACCGGGGAGCTGTTTTTT	CASSPGTGVTGELFF
TRBV18	16	once	TRBJ2-1	.	TGTGCCAGCTCACTACAAGCTAGCAACGACCCCAATGAGCAGTTCTTC	CASSLQASNDPNEQFF
TRBV2	15	.	TRBJ1-2	TRBD1	TGTGCCAGCAGTCTATGGACAGGGGGGAACTATGGCTACACCTTC	CASSLWTGGNYGYTF
TRBV5-6	13	.	TRBJ1-1	.	TGTGCCAGCAGCAAGACAGGATACACTGAAGCTTTCTTT	CASSKTGYTEAFF
TRBV7-6	14	.	TRBJ1-2	TRBD1	TGTGCCAGCAGCTTTGGGACAGGGGGTTATGGCTACACCTTC	CASSFGTGGYGYTF
TRBV29-1	12	few	TRBJ2-7	.	TGCAGCGTTGTTCGGGGAACCTACGAGCAGTACTTC	CSVVRGTYEQYF
TRBV9	15	.	TRBJ1-4	.	TGTGCCAGCAGCCCTCGTCGGGGAGAGGGTGAAAAACTGTTTTTT	CASSPRRGEGEKLFF
TRBV4-2	16	.	TRBJ2-2	.	TGTGCCAGCAGCCAACGGATTAGCGGTAACACCGGGGAGCTGTTTTTT	CASSQRISGNTGELFF
TRBV29-1	15	.	TRBJ2-7	TRBD1	TGCAGCGTTGAGGAACTCCGGGACAGGGGATACGAGCAGTACTTC	CSVEELRDRGYEQYF
TRBV29-1	11	.	TRBJ2-1	.	TGCAGCGTACAGGAGTACAATGAGCAGTTCTTC	CSVQEYNEQFF
TRBV6-5	14	.	TRBJ2-1	.	TGTGCCAGCAGTTACGGAATAGCGCACAATGAGCAGTTCTTC	CASSYGIAHNEQFF
TRBV10-3	17	.	TRBJ2-7	TRBD2	TGTGCCATCAGTGAGGACATCCGACTAGCGGGAGGCCACGAGCAGTACTTC	CAISEDIRLAGGHEQYF
TRBV7-8	15	.	TRBJ1-5	.	TGTGCCAGCAGCTTAGCGGGCATACTTTATCAGCCCCAGCATTTT	CASSLAGILYQPQHF
TRBV9	14	few	TRBJ2-1	.	TGTGCCAGCAGTCTTATAGCTACCTACAATGAGCAGTTCTTC	CASSLIATYNEQFF
TRBV5-1	17	.	TRBJ2-7	TRBD1	TGCGCCAGCAGCTGGGCCTCATCCGGGACAGCAGCCTACGAGCAGTACTTC	CASSWASSGTAAYEQYF
TRBV7-8	15	.	TRBJ1-1	.	TGTGCCAGCAGCTTATATGGGGGGGCGAACACTGAAGCTTTCTTT	CASSLYGGANTEAFF
TRBV4-2	16	.	TRBJ2-3	TRBD2	TGTGCCAGCAGCCAAGGGAGCGGGAAGGGCACAGATACGCAGTATTTT	CASSQGSGKGTDTQYF
TRBV18	14	.	TRBJ1-1	.	TGTGCCAGCTCATCTAGGACAGAGAACACTGAAGCTTTCTTT	CASSSRTENTEAFF
TRBV6-5	16	few	TRBJ1-3	.	TGTGCCAGCAGTTACGCGGGCTATAACTCTGGAAACACCATATATTTT	CASSYAGYNSGNTIYF
TRBV6-1	14	.	TRBJ2-7	TRBD1	TGTGCCACCTCGTGGGGACAGGGCTCCTACGAGCAGTACTTC	CATSWGQGSYEQYF
TRBV7-9	15	.	TRBJ2-1	TRBD2	TGTGCCAGCAGCACGGGGGGGAGCTCCTACAATGAGCAGTTCTTC	CASSTGGSSYNEQFF
TRBV28	18	.	TRBJ2-7	TRBD2	TGTGCCAGCAGTCTGCCCGGACTAGCGGGAGGTCTGGAGTACGAGCAGTACTTC	CASSLPGLAGGLEYEQYF
TRBV19	13	.	TRBJ2-7	.	TGTGCCAGTAGTCCAGGGCTCTTGAACGAGCAGTACTTC	CASSPGLLNEQYF
TRBV2	14	.	TRBJ2-7	TRBD1	TGTGCCAGCACCCAGGGGACAGTCACCTACGAGCAGTACTTC	CASTQGTVTYEQYF
TRBV6-5	15	.	TRBJ2-6	.	TGTGCCAGCAGTCTAAATCGGGTGGGGGCCAACGTCCTGACTTTC	CASSLNRVGANVLTF
TRBV27	16	.	TRBJ2-7	.	TGTGCCAGCAGTTTATCGGGAGCTAGCAAGAACTACGAGCAGTACTTC	CASSLSGASKNYEQYF
TRBV4-1	16	.	TRBJ2-5	TRBD2	TGCGCCAGCAGCCAAGAGTGGGCGGGGGAAGGAGAGACCCAGTACTTC	CASSQEWAGEGETQYF
TRBV28	15	.	TRBJ2-1	TRBD2	TGTGCCAGCAGTTTAAGGCGGGAGGGCATCAATGAGCAGTTCTTC	CASSLRREGINEQFF
TRBV10-3	14	.	TRBJ2-3	TRBD2	TGTGCCATTAACCAGGCGGGAGTAACAGATACGCAGTATTTT	CAINQAGVTDTQYF
TRBV6-5	14	.	TRBJ2-7	TRBD1	TGTGCCAGCAGTGCGCGTGGGACAGCCTACGAGCAGTACTTC	CASSARGTAYEQYF
TRBV2	14	.	TRBJ2-7	TRBD1	TGTGCCAGCAGAGACAGGGACGAATCCTACGAGCAGTACTTC	CASRDRDESYEQYF
TRBV27	15	.	TRBJ2-3	TRBD2	TGTGCCAGCAGTTTTTTGCGGGGGGCGGGAGATACGCAGTATTTT	CASSFLRGAGDTQYF
TRBV19	14	.	TRBJ2-1	TRBD2	TGTGCCAGTAGTCCTAGCGGAGCCTACAATGAGCAGTTCTTC	CASSPSGAYNEQFF
TRBV11-2	15	.	TRBJ2-3	TRBD1	TGTGCCAGCAGCTCCGGACAGGGAAGCACAGATACGCAGTATTTT	CASSSGQGSTDTQYF
TRBV6-5	15	.	TRBJ1-4	.	TGTGCCAGCAGTTACCAGACTGCAACTAATGAAAAACTGTTTTTT	CASSYQTATNEKLFF
TRBV6-1	16	.	TRBJ2-7	.	TGTGCCAGCAGTGAAAGAGGAGGCGGGCTTTTCTACGAGCAGTACTTC	CASSERGGGLFYEQYF
TRBV18	15	.	TRBJ2-3	.	TGTGCCAGCTCGAAACGGACAGCTAGCACAGATACGCAGTATTTT	CASSKRTASTDTQYF
TRBV20-1	11	.	TRBJ2-3	.	TGCAGTGCTAGCCTCACAGATACGCAGTATTTT	CSASLTDTQYF
TRBV13	14	once	TRBJ2-2	TRBD1	TGTGCCAGCAGCATACAGGGGACCACCGGGGAGCTGTTTTTT	CASSIQGTTGELFF
TRBV19	13	.	TRBJ1-4	.	TGTGCCAGTAGTTTGCAGGGGTATGAAAAACTGTTTTTT	CASSLQGYEKLFF
TRBV5-1	17	.	TRBJ1-6	.	TGCGCCAGCAGCTTGGGACAGCAGAGCTCCTATAATTCACCCCTCCACTTT	CASSLGQQSSYNSPLHF
TRBV5-4	12	few	TRBJ2-7	.	TGTGCCAGCAGCTTGGATAGGGGGGAGCAGTACTTC	CASSLDRGEQYF